This is a list of T cell receptor beta chains from one sample in a study of cytomegalovirus exposure and HLA in healthy donors. Data came from immunoSEQ multiplex PCR; TCRdb stores just in-frame clones and leaves some out. This table holds 100,000 to 150,000 clones, 80% found once. Sequencing used PBMCs. The receptors derive from a man in his forties or fifties in good health and CMV-seronegative. CDR3s include the opening cysteine and the closing phenylalanine or tryptophan. D genes are given only for firm matches. Some rows have no size entry. The others give once, few or many, or a class for an expanded clone.

j_gene,d_gene,v_gene,abundance,CDR3nt,CDR3aa
TRBJ2-1,TRBD2,TRBV11-2,few,TGTGCCAGCAGCCCGACTAGCGGGATCTACAATGAGCAGTTCTTC,CASSPTSGIYNEQFF
TRBJ2-1,TRBD2,TRBV5-1,-,TGCGCCAGCAGCCCCGGGACTAGCGGGAGCGAGCAGTTCTTC,CASSPGTSGSEQFF
TRBJ1-2,TRBD1,TRBV28,-,TGTGCCAGCAGTTTAGGGACGCCGGGACAGGGATTCTATGGCTACACCTTC,CASSLGTPGQGFYGYTF
TRBJ2-7,TRBD1,TRBV5-1,once,TGCGCCAGCAGCCCCCGGACAGGGGCGGCCTACGAGCAGTACTTC,CASSPRTGAAYEQYF
TRBJ2-3,TRBD2,TRBV6-5,-,TGTGCCAGCAGCCAACTAGCGGGATACACAGATACGCAGTATTTT,CASSQLAGYTDTQYF
TRBJ2-3,-,TRBV5-4,-,TGTGCCAGCAGCTTGGCGGGGTGGACCACAGATACGCAGTATTTT,CASSLAGWTTDTQYF
TRBJ1-5,TRBD1,TRBV6-1,-,TGTGCCAGCAGTCCAGGGGGTGGACTGAAGCCCCAGCATTTT,CASSPGGGLKPQHF
TRBJ1-2,-,TRBV28,-,TGTGCCAGCAGTTTGCCCGGGCAGGGCTATGGCTACACCTTC,CASSLPGQGYGYTF
TRBJ2-5,-,TRBV5-6,once,TGTGCCAGCAGTTCTTGGGGGGATGGGGAGACCCAGTACTTC,CASSSWGDGETQYF
TRBJ1-6,-,TRBV9,-,TGTGCCAGCAGCGCCTTGGGTCCGAGAGGGAGTTCACCCCTCCACTTT,CASSALGPRGSSPLHF
TRBJ1-1,-,TRBV5-4,few,TGTGCCAGCAGCTTGGTGGGAGGTATGAACACTGAAGCTTTCTTT,CASSLVGGMNTEAFF
TRBJ2-5,-,TRBV12-1,-,TGTGCCAGCAGCTTTGAGGCAGGGTGGGAAGAGACCCAGTACTTC,CASSFEAGWEETQYF
TRBJ2-7,-,TRBV27,-,TGTGCCAGCAGCTACAGGGCTGACATGTACGAGCAGTACTTC,CASSYRADMYEQYF
TRBJ1-2,-,TRBV30,-,TGTGCCTGGAGTGTGGGACACCGGAGCGCTGGCTACACCTTC,CAWSVGHRSAGYTF
TRBJ1-1,-,TRBV21-1,-,TGTGCCAGCAGCAAAGTGGGACAGTCAAAAGCTTTCTTT,CASSKVGQSKAFF
TRBJ2-7,-,TRBV30,-,TGTGCCTGGAGTCCGGGAGACGAATACGAGCAGTACTTC,CAWSPGDEYEQYF
TRBJ2-3,TRBD2,TRBV6-1,-,TGTGCCAGCCTAGCGGTCTATGGTACGCAGTATTTT,CASLAVYGTQYF
TRBJ1-2,-,TRBV5-1,-,TGCGCCAGCAGCTTGGTGGGCCCCGCTAACTATGGCTACACCTTC,CASSLVGPANYGYTF
TRBJ2-5,-,TRBV5-4,-,TGTGCCAGCAGCCCCAGGGGGGCGGGCCTGGAGACCCAGTACTTC,CASSPRGAGLETQYF
TRBJ1-5,TRBD1,TRBV18,-,TGTGCCAGCTCACAGGGGGCCTGGGGGGATATGGGCAATCAGCCCCAGCATTTT,CASSQGAWGDMGNQPQHF
TRBJ2-2,TRBD2,TRBV7-9,-,TGTGCCAGCAGCTTAAGAAGGCTAGCGGACACCGGGGAGCTGTTTTTT,CASSLRRLADTGELFF
TRBJ2-7,TRBD2,TRBV6-1,-,TGTGCCAGCAGTGAAGGGGGGACTAGCCCTACACAGCAGTACTTC,CASSEGGTSPTQQYF
TRBJ1-4,-,TRBV28,-,TGTGCCAGCAGTCCGACAGCAACTAATGAAAAACTGTTTTTT,CASSPTATNEKLFF
TRBJ1-5,-,TRBV21-1,-,TGTGCCAGCAGCAAGATCGGGGGGCCTTATAGCAATCAGCCCCAGCATTTT,CASSKIGGPYSNQPQHF
TRBJ2-6,TRBD2,TRBV7-2,-,TGTGCCAGCAGCTTACGGGGGGGTACGTCTGGGGCCAACGTCCTGACTTTC,CASSLRGGTSGANVLTF
TRBJ2-5,TRBD2,TRBV5-1,-,TGCGCCAGCAGCTTGATGGCGGGAGCGTACCAAGAGACCCAGTACTTC,CASSLMAGAYQETQYF
TRBJ2-7,TRBD2,TRBV6-6,few,TGTGCCAGCGGGAGGGATAGCAGTTACGAGCAGTACTTC,CASGRDSSYEQYF
TRBJ2-7,-,TRBV4-2,few,TGTGCCAGCAGCCAAGGGGGTGGACAGAGCTCCTACGAGCAGTACTTC,CASSQGGGQSSYEQYF
TRBJ1-5,-,TRBV28,-,TGTGCCAGCAGCCGGAAGAGGCAGGGGAGCAATCAGCCCCAGCATTTT,CASSRKRQGSNQPQHF
TRBJ2-3,TRBD2,TRBV19,-,TGTGCCAGTAGTACCCGGGCTAGCGGGAGGGCCGGTACGCAGTATTTT,CASSTRASGRAGTQYF
TRBJ1-6,-,TRBV4-1,-,TGCGCCAGCAGCCAAGATGGCGGGGGGAGTTCACCCCTCCACTTT,CASSQDGGGSSPLHF
TRBJ2-7,TRBD1,TRBV5-1,-,TGCGCCAGCAGCGTGAGACAGGGAAGGGAGCAGTACTTC,CASSVRQGREQYF
TRBJ1-6,-,TRBV5-1,once,TGCGCCAGCAGCACTGGACCCTCGGGGTCCTATAATTCACCCCTCCACTTT,CASSTGPSGSYNSPLHF
TRBJ2-5,-,TRBV27,-,TGTGCCAGCAGCCCAAGGGGGAGAGAGACCCAGTACTTC,CASSPRGRETQYF
TRBJ1-1,TRBD1,TRBV2,-,TGTGCCAGCAGTGACGAACAGGGGGTCAACACTGAAGCTTTCTTT,CASSDEQGVNTEAFF
TRBJ1-3,-,TRBV7-3,-,TGTGCCAGCAGCTTAAATCCTTATGGAAACACCATATATTTT,CASSLNPYGNTIYF
TRBJ2-1,TRBD1,TRBV7-9,-,TGTGCCAGCAGCTTCGGCAGGGGGCTCGATGAGCAGTTCTTC,CASSFGRGLDEQFF
TRBJ2-7,-,TRBV28,few,TGTGCCAGCAGTCCCAACAGGTGGGAGCAGTACTTC,CASSPNRWEQYF
TRBJ1-2,-,TRBV5-6,many,TGTGCCAGCAGCTTAGCAAGACAGGGCTACACCTTC,CASSLARQGYTF
TRBJ2-1,TRBD2,TRBV25-1,-,TGTGCCAGCAGTAAACTAGCGGGTGGACAGTTCTTC,CASSKLAGGQFF
TRBJ1-1,-,TRBV29-1,-,TGCAGCGTTGACAGGGTTTCGGGCACTGAAGCTTTCTTT,CSVDRVSGTEAFF
TRBJ2-7,-,TRBV30,once,TGTGCCTGGACCCCCGGCGGGTTCTCCTACGAGCAGTACTTC,CAWTPGGFSYEQYF
TRBJ2-1,TRBD2,TRBV5-1,-,TGCGCCAGCAGCTTGAGCCTAGCGGGGGGCCCCGGGAATGAGCAGTTCTTC,CASSLSLAGGPGNEQFF
TRBJ2-2,TRBD2,TRBV6-8,-,TGTGCCAGCAGTTACGGTGGGTGGCCGGGACTAGCGACCCGAGGTGAGGGCGGGGAGCTGTTTTTT,CASSYGGWPGLATRGEGGELFF
TRBJ1-5,TRBD1,TRBV6-5,-,TGTGCCAGCAGTCCACGACAGGGGAATCAGCCCCAGCATTTT,CASSPRQGNQPQHF
TRBJ1-1,-,TRBV19,once,TGTGCCAGTAGTATTTTTCTAGGTGATACGAACACTGAAGCTTTCTTT,CASSIFLGDTNTEAFF
TRBJ2-2,TRBD2,TRBV5-4,-,TGTGCCAGCAGCTCGGCGGGAGCGACCGGGGAGCTGTTTTTT,CASSSAGATGELFF
TRBJ1-2,-,TRBV28,-,TGTGCCAGCAGTTCCCCCTTACAGTCCCACTATGGCTACACCTTC,CASSSPLQSHYGYTF
TRBJ2-7,-,TRBV6-5,once,TGTGCCAGCAGTTACACAGGAACCCCCGGCCACGAGCAGTACTTC,CASSYTGTPGHEQYF
TRBJ2-3,-,TRBV5-1,once,TGCGCCAGCAGCCCGACATCGACCACCACAGATACGCAGTATTTT,CASSPTSTTTDTQYF
TRBJ1-4,-,TRBV9,-,TGTGCCAGCAGCGTAGGTCGACAGCCCCCAACTAATGAAAAACTGTTTTTT,CASSVGRQPPTNEKLFF
TRBJ2-3,TRBD2,TRBV27,-,TGTGCCAGCACCCTCCGACTAGCGGGAGTAGGAACGCAGTATTTT,CASTLRLAGVGTQYF
TRBJ2-7,-,TRBV28,-,TGTGCCAGCAGTCCAACCCAGGGCAGGCGTGGAGGGTACGAGCAGTACTTC,CASSPTQGRRGGYEQYF
TRBJ2-2,TRBD2,TRBV14,-,TGTGCCAGCAGCCCACGGATTAGCGGGAGGGACACCGGGGAGCTGTTTTTT,CASSPRISGRDTGELFF
TRBJ2-7,TRBD2,TRBV10-3,-,TGTGCCATCGGGGGGCGCGGGACTAGCGGGAGCTACGAGCAGTACTTC,CAIGGRGTSGSYEQYF
TRBJ2-5,TRBD2,TRBV5-1,-,TGCGCCAGCGAATCGGGGGGGGCGTCAGAGACCCAGTACTTC,CASESGGASETQYF
TRBJ1-1,-,TRBV6-1,few,TGTGCCAGCAGTGAAACAGGAGTAACCATGAACACTGAAGCTTTCTTT,CASSETGVTMNTEAFF
TRBJ2-1,-,TRBV7-2,-,TGTGCCAGCAGCTTAGTAGGAGGGGAAGTTGGCAATGAGCAGTTCTTC,CASSLVGGEVGNEQFF
TRBJ2-7,-,TRBV7-4,-,TGTGCCAGCAGCGACTCCGTTTCGGGGAACTACGAGCAGTACTTC,CASSDSVSGNYEQYF